The 21 T cell receptor beta chains reported below all come from one sample, sequenced in a study of shared clonotypes between healthy human individuals. Generated by immunoSEQ multiplex PCR, the TCRdb table keeps only in-frame clones and is missing some. The sample shows under 85,000 clones, about 63% of them seen only once. The sample was memory CD8+ T cells sorted from blood. Subset indicated: CD45RO+ cells pooled with CCR7-negative TemRA cells. Receptor source: a young man in good health.

The chain links TRBV7-9 to TRBJ2-3, with 11 positions matching TRBD1. The CDR3 consists of 14 residues. Germline CDR1 and CDR2: SEHNR and FQNEAQ (reference sequence). Trimming took 3 bases from V and 7 from J; bases not matched to a gene: 3. For the CDR3, the DNA is TGTGCCAGCAGCTTGGACAGGGGGCGGAATACGCAGTATTTT. It yields the protein CASSLDRGRNTQYF.

This clone was seen only once. The gene calls are TRBV28 and TRBJ2-7; the match to TRBD2 covers 11 bases. CDR1 is MDHEN and CDR2 is SYDVKM in the germline V gene. With V trimmed by 5 bases and J by 3 bases, 3 bases remained unmatched. The CDR3 has 14 residues. DNA for the CDR3: TGTGCCAGCAGTATTGGGACTAGCGGCTACGAGCAGTACTTC. The encoded protein is CASSIGTSGYEQYF.

The V and J genes are TRBV25-1 and TRBJ2-1; D is perhaps TRBD1 or TRBD2 (6 bases each). The V gene's germline CDR1 is MGHDK and CDR2 SYGVNS. The V end was cut by 7 bases, the J end by 9 bases, with 19 bases between. The CDR3 is 14 amino acids. CDR3 amino acids: CASTTGRGGSEQFF. The CDR3 DNA follows: TGTGCCAGCACGACCGGGAGAGGGGGAAGTGAGCAGTTCTTC.

The chain joins TRBV7-9 to TRBJ2-7; D gene uncertain. The CDR3 sequence is 14 residues long. CDR1 and CDR2 from the germline V gene are SEHNR and FQNEAQ (reference sequence). V lost 1 base and J 2 bases, leaving 9 bases between the germline ends. CDR3 in amino acids: CASSLDGSPYEQYF. Here the CDR3 DNA reads TGTGCCAGCAGCTTAGACGGATCACCCTACGAGCAGTACTTC.

The CDR3, as DNA: TGTGCCAGCAGTCTATTTTCCGGGGAGCTGTTTTTT. This codes for CASSLFSGELFF. V is TRBV6-6 and J is TRBJ2-2; D unclear. The CDR3 totals 12 residues. Per germline, CDR1 MNHNY and CDR2 SVGAGI (reference sequence). The V gene lost 5 bases and the J gene lost 6 bases, with 7 bases spanning the gap.

V and J are TRBV6-5 and TRBJ1-2, with TRBD1 matching 9 bases. CDR3 size: 14 residues. The V segment lost 5 bases and the J segment 7 bases; nucleotides outside the gene matches: 8. Germline CDR1 reads MNHEY; CDR2 reads SVGAGI. The CDR3 spells CASSPGQGPAGYTF. The CDR3 nucleotides read TGTGCCAGCAGTCCAGGACAGGGGCCGGCTGGCTACACCTTC.

Concerning this clone itself: A read error is the likely source, as a far larger clone sits one nucleotide away. The V and J genes are TRBV4-1 and TRBJ1-2; D is ambiguous. There are 15 residues in the CDR3. The germline V gene encodes CDR1 MGHRA and CDR2 YSYEKL. The CDR3 here is CASSQDTPGYYSYTF. In DNA, the CDR3 is TGCGCCAGCAGCCAAGATACCCCGGGGTACTATAGCTACACCTTC.

With respect to this clone: Other DNA sequences in this specimen translate into the identical CDR3. The chain employs TRBV28 and TRBJ2-3; D is uncertain. V lost 2 bases, J lost 0 bases, and 9 bases lay in between. CDR1 is MDHEN and CDR2 is SYDVKM in the germline V gene. This CDR3 comprises 15 residues. CDR3 region: CASSLTGSSTDTQYF. The CDR3 DNA reads as TGTGCCAGCAGTTTAACCGGTTCTAGCACAGATACGCAGTATTTT.

This clone showed up just once. The rearrangement joins TRBV25-1 to TRBJ2-7; D gene unclear. CDR1 is MGHDK, CDR2 SYGVNS, per germline. CDR3 size: 12 residues. Trimming pared 3 bases from V and 2 bases from J, leaving 5 bases between. This chain's CDR3 is CASSELTYEQYF. CDR3 in DNA: TGTGCCAGCAGTGAGCTCACCTACGAGCAGTACTTC.

The chain couples TRBV19 to TRBJ2-7; 12 nucleotides match TRBD2. This CDR3 has 15 residues. Germline V CDR1 and CDR2: LNHDA, SQIVND (reference sequence). The J segment lost 6 bases and the V segment lost 4 bases, leaving 7 bases of the junction unmatched. CDR3 sequence reads: CASSTSSGRASEQYF. Written as DNA, the CDR3 is TGTGCCAGTAGTACCTCTAGCGGGAGGGCATCCGAGCAGTACTTC.

This clone appeared a few times. CDR3 nucleotide sequence: TGTGTACTACTGGGCGGGGATTCCTACGAGCAGTACTTC. Encoded protein: CVLLGGDSYEQYF. The rearrangement links TRBV2 to TRBJ2-7; possibly TRBD2 for D (6 bases). This CDR3 spans 13 amino acids. Germline V gene data show CDR1 as SNHLY and CDR2 as FYNNEI.

At least ten counts were recorded for this clone. This chain links TRBV7-3 with TRBJ2-1; D gene ambiguous. The CDR3 extends over 14 amino acids. CDR1 SGHTA and CDR2 FQGTGA come from the germline V gene. The ends were cut back, 4 bases at V and 3 bases at J, with 10 bases in the middle. CDR3 sequence reads: CASSSSSVYNEQFF. The CDR3 coding sequence is TGTGCCAGCAGCTCGTCGTCCGTCTACAATGAGCAGTTCTTC.

CDR3 sequence reads: CASKSRQGNSRSGNTIYF. The CDR3 DNA follows: TGTGCCAGCAAATCGCGACAGGGCAATTCCCGCTCTGGAAACACCATATATTTT. The chain uses TRBV2 and TRBJ1-3; 7 positions agree with TRBD1. The CDR3 is 18 amino acids. Per the germline V gene, CDR1 is SNHLY and CDR2 is FYNNEI. With V trimmed by 7 bases and J by 0 bases, 15 bases remained unmatched.

The V and J genes are TRBV7-2 and TRBJ1-5; D not certain. There are 16 residues in the CDR3. V lost 5 bases to trimming and J lost 0 bases, with 14 bases between them. CDR1 and CDR2 from the germline V gene are SGHTA and FQGNSA. The CDR3 DNA sequence: TGTGCCAGCAGCACGACGACGGTGATTAGCAATCAGCCCCAGCATTTT. Translation gives CASSTTTVISNQPQHF.

The gene calls are TRBV19 and TRBJ1-1, with D perhaps matching TRBD1 (6 bases). Germline CDR1 and CDR2: LNHDA and SQIVND (reference sequence). The CDR3 runs to 14 residues. Trimming shortened V by 3 bases and J by 5 bases, and 13 bases separated the two germline ends. Here the CDR3 DNA reads TGTGCCAGTAGTATGTCACCCACAGGGACTGAAGCTTTCTTT. It yields the protein CASSMSPTGTEAFF.

There are a few counts of this clone. Other nucleotide sequences in the sample specify the same CDR3. This chain connects TRBV7-8 to TRBJ2-1, with a weak D call TRBD2 (6 bases). This CDR3 has 15 residues. The germline CDR1 and CDR2 sequences are SGHVS and FQNEAQ. V lost 6 bases to trimming and J lost 0 bases, with 12 bases between them. The CDR3 spells CASRAGPSSYNEQFF. The CDR3 coding sequence is TGTGCCAGCAGAGCGGGTCCGAGCTCCTACAATGAGCAGTTCTTC. Drawing the rest from reference TRBV7-8 and TRBJ2-1, the complete variable domain is GAGVSQSPRYKVAKRGQDVALRCDPISGHVSLFWYQQALGQGPEFLTYFQNEAQLDKSGLPSDRFFAERPEGSVSTLKIQRTQQEDSAVYLCASRAGPSSYNEQFFGPGTRLTVL.

The chain recombines TRBV19 with TRBJ2-3, with 8 positions matching TRBD2. Per the germline V gene, CDR1 is LNHDA and CDR2 is SQIVND (reference sequence). The CDR3 length is 14 residues. V lost 6 bases to trimming and J lost 0 bases; unmatched junction nucleotides: 2. CDR3 bases: TGTGCCAGTAGAGCGGGAGTCAGCACAGATACGCAGTATTTT. It codes for CASRAGVSTDTQYF.

The gene calls are TRBV29-1 and TRBJ2-7, with 7 bases aligning to TRBD2. V lost 1 base to trimming and J lost 4 bases; unmatched junction nucleotides: 10. The CDR3 covers 15 residues. The germline V gene has CDR1 SQVTM and CDR2 ANQGSEA. The CDR3 region has the DNA TGCAGCGTTGAAGGGATAGCGGGTAGGATGTACGAGCAGTACTTC. Translated: CSVEGIAGRMYEQYF.

The sample holds one count of this clone. The genes are TRBV5-1 and TRBJ2-1, with 9 bases identical to TRBD2. This CDR3 region has 16 residues. The germline gives CDR1 SGHRS, CDR2 YFSETQ. Germline trimming cut 3 bases from V and 4 bases from J; bases unmatched to any gene: 8. CDR3 sequence (DNA): TGCGCCAGCAGCTCCTATAGCGGGAGTTTGTACAATGAGCAGTTCTTC. Amino acids: CASSSYSGSLYNEQFF.

The V and J genes are TRBV30 and TRBJ2-3; the D is unclear. The CDR3 loop spans 15 amino acids. V was cut by 5 bases and J by 0 bases, with 15 bases left in between. Germline V gene sequence: CDR1 GTSNPN, CDR2 SVGIG (reference sequence). Here the CDR3 reads CAWERTVSSTDTQYF. CDR3 coding DNA: TGTGCCTGGGAGCGTACGGTCTCTAGCACAGATACGCAGTATTTT.

This clone was seen at least ten times. The same CDR3 also results from other DNA sequences found in this sample. The V call is TRBV7-9, the J call TRBJ2-1, with 10 bases matching TRBD2. CDR1 and CDR2 from the germline V gene are SEHNR and FQNEAQ (reference sequence). The CDR3 contains 15 residues. V lost 1 base to trimming and J lost 6 bases; unmatched junction nucleotides: 3. The CDR3 region is CASSLGSGRLNEQFF. The CDR3 bases are TGTGCCAGCAGCTTAGGTAGCGGGAGGCTCAATGAGCAGTTCTTC.